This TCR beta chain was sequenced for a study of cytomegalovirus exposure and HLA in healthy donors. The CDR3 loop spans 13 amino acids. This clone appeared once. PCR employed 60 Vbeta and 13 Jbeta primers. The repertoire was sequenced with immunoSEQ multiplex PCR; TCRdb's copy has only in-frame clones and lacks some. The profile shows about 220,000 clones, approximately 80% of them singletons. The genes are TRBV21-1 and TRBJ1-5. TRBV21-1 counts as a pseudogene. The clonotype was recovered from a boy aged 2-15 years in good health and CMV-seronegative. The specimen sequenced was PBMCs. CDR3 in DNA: TGTGCCAGCAGCAATGACTGCAATCAGCCCCAGCATTTT. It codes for CASSNDCNQPQHF.